This T cell receptor (beta chain) came from a study of T cell responses to AZD1222 COVID-19 vaccine. The ends were cut back, 6 bases at V and 2 bases at J, with 14 bases in the middle. Germline V gene lookup returns CDR1 SGHDN and CDR2 FVKESK. The CDR3 sequence is 14 residues long. Clones were sequenced by immunoSEQ multiplex PCR, and TCRdb holds only the in-frame ones, with some missing. The table includes some 150,000 clones, approximately 95% detected once. This clone was recorded a few times. The antigen remains undetermined. Study outcomes and limitations: Repertoires in all cases were sampled only once the peak T cell response had passed. It was only 6 or 7 AZD1222 recipients who were seropositive at baseline. Spike-specific TCR breadth rose after two AZD1222 doses, and depth rose as well. A reported finding is that nearly half of spike-specific TCRs target unmutated variant regions.

The origin of this receptor is an adult in good health. The chain links TRBV14 to TRBJ2-7; D is possibly TRBD1 (5 bases). The sample consisted of peripheral blood, taken on day 0 of AZD1222 vaccination. The CDR3 loop reads CASSLYRPPYEQYF. CDR3 nucleotide sequence: TGTGCCAGCAGTCTTTACAGGCCTCCCTACGAGCAGTACTTC.